This entry features one T cell receptor (beta chain) sequence. Its target is not known. This specimen belongs to a study of cytomegalovirus exposure and HLA in healthy donors. The primer mix had 60 Vbeta and 13 Jbeta primers. The data were produced by immunoSEQ multiplex PCR, yet TCRdb's version contains in-frame clones alone and is incomplete. This table holds 150,000 or so clones, around 80% found once. The CDR3 is 10 residues long. Germline-derived CDR1 and CDR2 are DFQATT and SNEGSKA (reference sequence). V was cut by 5 bases and J by 9 bases, with 11 bases left in between. Regarding the study as a whole: High specificity and sensitivity for cytomegalovirus status were reported for the classifier. The investigators catalogued 150 to 200 TCR beta chains as cytomegalovirus-associated. There were several of the most significant clusters that appeared linked to common viral pathogens in a later analysis.

The source material was PBMCs. V and J are TRBV20-1 and TRBJ2-7; D perhaps matches TRBD2 (6 bases). This clonotype was obtained from a man aged 40-49 years in good health and CMV-seronegative. Here the CDR3 reads CSAPAGRQYF. CDR3 DNA sequence: TGCAGTGCTCCCGCCGGGAGGCAGTACTTC.